This T cell receptor (beta chain) appears in the sequencing data of a study of technical replicates of blood from several donors. The repertoire was sequenced with immunoSEQ multiplex PCR; TCRdb's copy has only in-frame clones and lacks some. Of about 75,000 clones in the sample, almost 95% are singletons; the top ten hold 0.35% to 0.45%. CDR1 and CDR2 from the germline V gene are SGHVS and FQNEAQ. V was clipped by 1 base and J by 3 bases, with 10 bases between them. This CDR3 is built from 14 residues. The chain carries TRBV7-8 and TRBJ2-7; a possible D gene is TRBD2 (6 bases). The clonotype was recovered from a human donor in good health. The sample comprised T cells isolated from PBMCs. CDR3 nucleotide sequence: TGTGCCAGCAGCTTAGGGATCGGGGGCTACGAGCAGTACTTC. Its translation is CASSLGIGGYEQYF.